What follows are 19 T cell receptor beta chains derived from one specimen sequenced in a study of T cell changes during pregnancy in multiple sclerosis. TCRdb's copy holds only in-frame clones and misses some; the assay was immunoSEQ multiplex PCR. The table records under 25,000 clones, 86% of them present only once. The source material was CD8+ T cells from peripheral blood mononuclear cells, sampled in the first trimester of pregnancy. The receptors originated from a female donor in good health, enrolled as a control in a pregnancy study.

The sample holds one count of this clone. This chain links TRBV10-3 with TRBJ2-5, with a weak D call TRBD1 (6 bases). The germline CDR1 and CDR2 sequences are ENHRY and SYGVKD. The CDR3 is made up of 14 amino acids. Trimming cost V 3 bases and J 3 bases, with 11 bases left between them. CDR3 amino acids: CAISDPRTEETQYF. CDR3 DNA: TGTGCCATCAGTGACCCGAGGACAGAAGAGACCCAGTACTTC.

This chain joins TRBV5-6 and TRBJ2-3; TRBD1 might be the D (5 bases). CDR3 length: 16 residues. Trimming removed 6 bases at V and 1 base at J, with 18 bases between. The germline V gene has CDR1 SGHDT and CDR2 YYEEEE. CDR3 residues: CASITSRRVRTDTQYF. The CDR3 coding sequence is TGTGCCAGCATCACGAGTCGCAGGGTACGCACAGATACGCAGTATTTT. Filled out from reference TRBV5-6 and TRBJ2-3, the complete variable domain reads DAGVTQSPTHLIKTRGQQVTLRCSPKSGHDTVSWYQQALGQGPQFIFQYYEEEERQRGNFPDRFSGHQFPNYSSELNVNALLLGDSALYLCASITSRRVRTDTQYFGPGTRLTVL.

This clone came up a few times. The chain joins TRBV6-6 to TRBJ2-7, with TRBD1 matching over 7 bases. Trimming removed 8 bases from V and 1 base from J; junction bases left unmatched: 14. This CDR3 spans 16 amino acids. Germline V gives CDR1 MNHNY, CDR2 SVGAGI (reference sequence). The CDR3 loop reads CASSQRTGLISYEQYF. The CDR3 DNA reads TGTGCCAGCTCTCAGAGGACAGGTCTGATTTCCTACGAGCAGTACTTC.

This chain joins TRBV11-2 and TRBJ1-5; D is undetermined. This CDR3 has 13 amino acids. The germline V gene has CDR1 SGHAT and CDR2 FQNNGV. V was cut by 0 bases and J by 5 bases, with 5 bases left in between. The CDR3: CASSLDPYQPQHF. CDR3 bases: TGTGCCAGCAGCTTAGATCCCTATCAGCCCCAGCATTTT.

The chain carries TRBV7-2 and TRBJ1-2; 7 bases align to TRBD1. The CDR3 runs to 15 residues. Germline trimming cut 5 bases from V and 2 bases from J; bases unmatched to any gene: 8. Germline CDR1 SGHTA, CDR2 FQGNSA. Written as DNA, the CDR3 is TGTGCCAGCAGCCCCTGGGACAGCCCAAACTATGGCTACACCTTC. This encodes CASSPWDSPNYGYTF. Full variable domain (remainder filled in from reference TRBV7-2 and TRBJ1-2): GAGVSQSPSNKVTEKGKDVELRCDPISGHTALYWYRQSLGQGLEFLIYFQGNSAPDKSGLPSDRFSAERTGGSVSTLTIQRTQQEDSAVYLCASSPWDSPNYGYTFGSGTRLTVV.

The chain is built from TRBV19 and TRBJ1-1; 9 nucleotides line up with TRBD1. Germline V gene data show CDR1 as LNHDA and CDR2 as SQIVND (reference sequence). The V gene end was trimmed by 3 bases and the J gene end by 1 base; junction bases not matched to a gene: 6. The CDR3 has 16 residues. As DNA, the CDR3 is TGTGCCAGTAGTATCCGGACAGGGGCTCGGAACACTGAAGCTTTCTTT. Encoded protein: CASSIRTGARNTEAFF.

The V and J genes are TRBV28 and TRBJ1-5; weak D call: TRBD1 (6 bases). Germline CDR1 is MDHEN and CDR2 is SYDVKM. With 7 bases removed from V and 0 bases from J, the gap between germline ends came to 16 bases. The CDR3 covers 16 residues. The CDR3 spells CASIRFRGYSNQPQHF. For the CDR3, the DNA is TGTGCCAGCATCCGTTTCAGGGGATATAGCAATCAGCCCCAGCATTTT.

The V gene is TRBV4-1, the J gene TRBJ1-4; D is perhaps TRBD1 (6 bases). The germline CDR1 and CDR2 sequences are MGHRA and YSYEKL. The CDR3 covers 14 residues. Trimming took off 0 bases at V and 11 bases at J, with 13 bases between the two ends. The CDR3 DNA sequence: TGCGCCAGCAGCCAAGAACACGAGAGGGGGAAACTGTTTTTT. This sequence encodes CASSQEHERGKLFF.

The V gene is TRBV7-8, the J gene TRBJ2-1; unclear D gene. Germline assignment: CDR1 SGHVS and CDR2 FQNEAQ. This CDR3 has 17 residues. V lost 1 base and J 9 bases, leaving 22 bases between the germline ends. The CDR3 here is CASSLGPPTSRYGEQFF. The CDR3 coding sequence is TGTGCCAGCAGCTTAGGCCCCCCTACCTCCCGTTACGGTGAGCAGTTCTTC.

The chain uses TRBV9 and TRBJ2-1; 10 bases map to TRBD1. J was trimmed by 9 bases and V by 7 bases; bases with no gene match: 13. The CDR3 loop spans 15 amino acids. In germline, CDR1 is SGDLS, CDR2 YYNGEE. The chain's CDR3 is CASSERDRGKVEQFF. As DNA, the CDR3 is TGTGCCAGCTCCGAGAGGGACAGGGGTAAGGTTGAGCAGTTCTTC. The full variable domain, completed using reference TRBV9 and TRBJ2-1, is DSGVTQTPKHLITATGQRVTLRCSPRSGDLSVYWYQQSLDQGLQFLIQYYNGEERAKGNILERFSAQQFPDLHSELNLSSLELGDSALYFCASSERDRGKVEQFFGPGTRLTVL.

This clone was seen a few times. Other DNA sequences in the same sample also yield this CDR3. The rearrangement links TRBV27 to TRBJ1-2, with 9 nucleotides matching TRBD1. Germline V gene lookup returns CDR1 MNHEY and CDR2 SMNVEV (reference sequence). The CDR3 is 15 amino acids. Trimming took 0 bases from V and 2 from J; bases not matched to a gene: 1. This CDR3 reads CASSLSGTGNYGYTF. As DNA, the CDR3 is TGTGCCAGCAGTTTATCCGGGACAGGGAACTATGGCTACACCTTC.

V is TRBV4-3 and J is TRBJ1-1; 12 bases agree with TRBD1. V was pared by 4 bases and J by 0 bases, with 9 bases of the junction left unmatched. The CDR3 consists of 18 residues. Germline CDR1 and CDR2: LGHNA and YSLEER. The CDR3 here is CASSPEGTGGILNTEAFF. The CDR3 nucleotides are TGCGCCAGCAGCCCCGAAGGGACAGGGGGCATCTTGAACACTGAAGCTTTCTTT.

This chain joins TRBV5-1 and TRBJ2-7; D unclear. This CDR3 is 13 amino acids long. Germline-derived CDR1 and CDR2 are SGHRS and YFSETQ. Trimming removed 9 bases at V and 2 bases at J, with 15 bases between. The CDR3 DNA reads as TGCGCCACCAGGTCCCCTATCACCTACGAGCAGTACTTC. This encodes CATRSPITYEQYF.

This rearrangement joins TRBV28 to TRBJ1-5; TRBD1 matches at 10 bases. The V and J ends lost 2 bases and 6 bases, in that order; junction bases with no gene match: 4. CDR1 MDHEN and CDR2 SYDVKM come from the germline V gene. The CDR3 totals 15 residues. The CDR3 sequence is CASSLRDRGVQPQHF. In DNA, the CDR3 is TGTGCCAGCAGTTTAAGGGACAGGGGTGTTCAGCCCCAGCATTTT.

The genes are TRBV6-5 and TRBJ1-2; 8 bases line up with TRBD1. The germline CDR1 and CDR2 sequences are MNHEY and SVGAGI. The CDR3 consists of 13 residues. The V and J ends lost 6 bases and 8 bases, in that order; junction bases with no gene match: 8. CDR3 nucleotide sequence: TGTGCCAGCAGCCGGACAGGGACGGGCGGCTACACCTTC. This codes for CASSRTGTGGYTF.

This clone is medium-sized (0.01 to 0.1%) within its sample. The chain has TRBV9 and TRBJ1-1; TRBD1 agrees at 8 bases. The CDR3 has 15 residues. J gave up 4 bases and V 4 bases, and 9 bases lay outside the gene matches. Germline CDR1 SGDLS, CDR2 YYNGEE. The CDR3 region is CASSSSGGAGTEAFF. CDR3 DNA sequence: TGTGCCAGCAGCTCCTCAGGGGGCGCAGGCACTGAAGCTTTCTTT.

Here the CDR3 reads CASYDRAYEQYF. In nucleotides, the CDR3 is TGTGCCAGCTATGACAGAGCCTACGAGCAGTACTTC. V and J are TRBV2 and TRBJ2-7; D is possibly TRBD1 (5 bases). Trimming pared 8 bases from V and 2 bases from J, leaving 10 bases between. There are 12 residues in the CDR3. Germline V lookup: CDR1 SNHLY, CDR2 FYNNEI.

The chain employs TRBV10-3 and TRBJ1-1; 7 nucleotides align to TRBD1. Looked up from germline, CDR1 is ENHRY and CDR2 is SYGVKD. This CDR3 has 15 amino acids. The V gene end was trimmed by 6 bases and the J gene end by 4 bases; junction bases not matched to a gene: 11. CDR3 nucleotide sequence: TGTGCCATCAGACAGGGGACGAACTGGGTCACTGAAGCTTTCTTT. It specifies CAIRQGTNWVTEAFF.

V gene TRBV2 combines with J gene TRBJ1-2, with TRBD1 matching over 9 bases. The CDR3 is made up of 14 amino acids. Germline CDR1 and CDR2: SNHLY and FYNNEI. J was trimmed by 4 bases and V by 6 bases; bases with no gene match: 6. The CDR3 region has the DNA TGTGCCAGCAGCGGTCCGGACAGGGGCTATGGCTACACCTTC. Translating gives CASSGPDRGYGYTF.